The 4 T cell receptor beta chains below all came from one sample that was sequenced in a study of blood T cell repertoires in COVID-19. Data came from immunoSEQ multiplex PCR; TCRdb stores just in-frame clones and leaves some out. Here the sample spans more than 250,000 clones, about 90% being singletons. The sequencing input was peripheral blood. The receptor source for this set is a woman aged 25 to 39 who had recovered from COVID-19.

The chain recombines TRBV5-4 with TRBJ1-1; perhaps TRBD1 as D (5 bases). Looked up from germline, CDR1 is SGHNT and CDR2 is YYREEE (reference sequence). The CDR3 contains 15 residues. The ends were cut back, 4 bases at V and 5 bases at J, with 18 bases in the middle. The CDR3 DNA reads TGTGCCAGCAGCCGACGGGGGGGGTCGAGAACTGAAGCTTTCTTT. Translation gives CASSRRGGSRTEAFF.

The V gene is TRBV2, the J gene TRBJ2-5, with D possibly matching TRBD2 (5 bases). CDR3 size: 13 residues. CDR1 is SNHLY and CDR2 is FYNNEI in the germline V gene. Trimming cost V 4 bases and J 5 bases, with 11 bases left between them. CDR3 sequence reads: CASSVRGMETQYF. Written as DNA, the CDR3 is TGTGCCAGCAGTGTACGGGGAATGGAGACCCAGTACTTC.

This chain joins TRBV7-9 and TRBJ1-2; 7 nucleotides line up with TRBD1. Germline V gives CDR1 SEHNR, CDR2 FQNEAQ (reference sequence). CDR3 length equals 13 residues. After removal of 3 bases from V and 4 bases from J, the junction contained 2 bases not matched to a gene. CDR3 amino acids: CASSFGDSYGYTF. The CDR3 DNA is TGTGCCAGCAGCTTCGGGGACAGCTATGGCTACACCTTC.

This chain connects TRBV21-1 to TRBJ1-5; no DNA check was done on the table's D call, TRBD1. TRBV21-1 is labeled a pseudogene. CDR3 length equals 18 residues. CDR3 DNA sequence: TGTGCCAGCAGCAAAATAGGTAGGACAGGGTATAGCAATCAGCCCCAGCATTTT. Its translation is CASSKIGRTGYSNQPQHF.